A selection of T cell receptor beta chains follows, all from one sample in a study of identical twins. TCRdb re-called the 5' RACE reads with MiXCR, one entry per CDR3 protein. The sample lists about 700,000 distinct CDR3 sequences; 5.5% to 6.5% were seen once. Sequences were obtained from naive T cells sorted from blood. Receptors originate from a man aged 18 to 29 in good health. The CDR3 runs from the conserved cysteine through the conserved F or W. Fields, in order: clone size, V gene, D gene, J gene, CDR3 protein, CDR3 DNA. The D gene is left open where the match is weak. Clone size is not always given. Where it is, it says once, few, many or a class for expanded clones.

size: few
V: TRBV6-6
D: NA
J: TRBJ2-7
CDR3: CASTDTTSYEQYF
DNA: TGTGCCAGCACGGACACCACATCCTACGAGCAGTACTTC

size: NA
V: TRBV7-9
D: NA
J: TRBJ1-1
CDR3: CASSQGQDEAFF
DNA: TGTGCCAGCAGTCAGGGACAAGATGAAGCTTTCTTT

size: NA
V: TRBV20-1
D: NA
J: TRBJ1-5
CDR3: CSASNQGRSNQPQHF
DNA: TGCAGTGCTAGCAACCAGGGGCGGAGCAATCAGCCCCAGCATTTT

size: many
V: TRBV4-1
D: NA
J: TRBJ2-1
CDR3: CASSQEQGREQFF
DNA: TGCGCCAGCAGCCAAGAACAGGGGAGGGAGCAGTTCTTC

size: many
V: TRBV5-1
D: TRBD2
J: TRBJ2-1
CDR3: CASSQGLAGVSSYNEQFF
DNA: TGCGCCAGCAGCCAGGGACTAGCGGGTGTGAGCTCCTACAATGAGCAGTTCTTC

size: many
V: TRBV5-6
D: NA
J: TRBJ2-3
CDR3: CASSLGWDTQYF
DNA: TGTGCCAGCAGCTTGGGGTGGGATACGCAGTATTTT

size: many
V: TRBV6-2/TRBV6-3
D: NA
J: TRBJ2-7
CDR3: CASGAGSYEQYF
DNA: TGTGCCAGCGGCGCCGGGTCCTACGAGCAGTACTTC

size: NA
V: TRBV30
D: NA
J: TRBJ1-1
CDR3: CAWSAQGPNTEAFF
DNA: TGTGCCTGGAGTGCCCAGGGGCCGAACACTGAAGCTTTCTTT

size: many
V: TRBV4-1
D: NA
J: TRBJ2-5
CDR3: CASSRGPLETQYF
DNA: TGCGCCAGCAGTCGGGGTCCCTTGGAGACCCAGTACTTC

size: many
V: TRBV7-7
D: NA
J: TRBJ1-5
CDR3: CASGARSNQPQHF
DNA: TGTGCCAGCGGGGCCCGTAGCAATCAGCCCCAGCATTTT

size: NA
V: TRBV9
D: TRBD2
J: TRBJ2-2
CDR3: CASSVVGLAGSNTGELFF
DNA: TGTGCCAGCAGCGTAGTAGGACTAGCGGGTTCGAACACCGGGGAGCTGTTTTTT

size: few
V: TRBV7-8
D: NA
J: TRBJ2-3
CDR3: CASSRLPFTDTQYF
DNA: TGTGCCAGCAGCCGCCTCCCCTTTACAGATACGCAGTATTTT

size: many
V: TRBV10-3
D: TRBD1
J: TRBJ2-2
CDR3: CAIRPTTGGAGTGELFF
DNA: TGTGCCATCAGGCCGACGACAGGGGGCGCCGGGACCGGGGAGCTGTTTTTT

size: many
V: TRBV4-3
D: NA
J: TRBJ1-1
CDR3: CASSRAGTEAFF
DNA: TGCGCCAGCAGCCGGGCCGGGACTGAAGCTTTCTTT

size: NA
V: TRBV7-3
D: TRBD1
J: TRBJ2-7
CDR3: CASSLSPGGDEQYF
DNA: TGTGCCAGCAGCTTATCACCAGGGGGCGACGAGCAGTACTTC

size: many
V: TRBV14
D: NA
J: TRBJ2-5
CDR3: CASSPSFQETQYF
DNA: TGTGCCAGCAGCCCGTCCTTTCAAGAGACCCAGTACTTC

size: few
V: TRBV27
D: NA
J: TRBJ2-1
CDR3: CASNPHGPGYNEQFF
DNA: TGTGCCAGCAACCCCCATGGGCCCGGGTACAATGAGCAGTTCTTC

size: few
V: TRBV20-1
D: NA
J: TRBJ2-7
CDR3: CSASGDASYEQYF
DNA: TGCAGTGCTAGCGGGGACGCCTCCTACGAGCAGTACTTC

size: many
V: TRBV20-1
D: TRBD2
J: TRBJ2-1
CDR3: CSARLLAGGDQFF
DNA: TGCAGTGCTAGATTATTAGCGGGAGGAGATCAGTTCTTC

size: many
V: TRBV10-3
D: TRBD1
J: TRBJ2-1
CDR3: CAIKSGQGHDEQFF
DNA: TGTGCCATCAAAAGCGGACAGGGGCACGATGAGCAGTTCTTC